This T cell receptor (beta chain) was sequenced in a study of Graves' ophthalmopathy and Graves' hyperthyroidism (dated by TCRdb to 2017 to 2018). Study-level background: Peripheral blood was collected before any treatment was given, at the time of initial diagnosis. The study used signatures of the TCR beta repertoire to tell Graves' ophthalmopathy apart from Graves' hyperthyroidism and to predict which patients would progress to ophthalmopathy. In total, approximately 130 blood samples were TCR-sequenced: 40 to 45 ophthalmopathy, under 85 hyperthyroidism and 17 hyperthyroidism-to-ophthalmopathy patients. To explore V-J signatures that distinguish ophthalmopathy from hyperthyroidism, a discovery set of around 100 patients was enrolled, made up of 43 with ophthalmopathy and some 58 with stable hyperthyroidism. For independent validation, a separate cohort was made up of 18 hyperthyroidism patients plus 17 patients who later progressed from hyperthyroidism to ophthalmopathy. In roughly six hyperthyroidism patients, T-cell repertoires of thyroid tissue and blood were compared. Following sample collection, hyperthyroidism patients were given methimazole at a starting dose of 30 mg daily, and ophthalmopathy patients were given high-dose intravenous methylprednisolone.

The ophthalmopathy patients had moderately to severely active disease, with a Clinical Activity Score of 3 or higher, a NOSPECS grade of 4 or higher, and a disease duration of less than 3 months. Patients were excluded if they had other autoimmune diseases, uncontrolled infections, pregnancy or lactation. Diagnosis relied on clinical symptoms, serum thyroxine, TRAb, thyroid ultrasound and orbital computed tomography. PBMCs were isolated from around 10 ml of fresh peripheral blood by Ficoll-Paque density gradient centrifugation. Trizol reagent was used to extract the total RNA, and its quality was then checked on an Agilent 2100 Bioanalyzer. The investigation overall reported the following: In cross-validation, the 13-signature model distinguished ophthalmopathy from stable hyperthyroidism with 87.88% sensitivity and 81% to 82% specificity, while in the test set the corresponding values were roughly 80% and 75%. Sample size was not predetermined statistically, and investigators were not blinded to group allocation. Among expanded thyroid clonotypes with frequency above 0.001, most also showed up in blood, which suggests that blood repertoires may reflect the thyroid immune response. In validation, the model predicted ophthalmopathy progression with about 64% sensitivity and approximately 78% specificity; approximately 12 predicted patients were CT-confirmed with GO in a median of approximately 6.2 months.

For repertoire sequencing, TCR beta CDR3 regions were amplified from RNA transcripts. The first round was an RT-PCR using HTBI primers with the Qiagen OneStep RT-PCR kit, and this first round was followed by a second-round multiplex PCR, then size selection and purification. Libraries were sequenced on an Illumina HiSeq2000 using paired-end 100 bp reads. Under the source paper's analysis protocol: SOAPnuke was used to process the reads, throwing out any read that had adapters, had uncalled bases, had a mean Phred below 15, or lacked an exact constant-primer or identifier match. COPE v1.2.5 was used to merge high-quality paired reads. Unique nucleotide sequences were defined as clonotypes and aligned to IMGT TRB V, D and J references using MiTCR v1.1. Analysis was restricted to V-J combinations with a frequency above 0.0001, which covered about 99% of repertoires. For each V-J combination, a TCR clonal expansion and chaos score was defined as F50 clonal expansion divided by the chaos observed in the TCRdist matrix. Features were reduced by Welch's t-statistics and random forest to approximately 12 V-J combinations, which fed a naive Bayes classifier. Thyroid-blood repertoire similarity was quantified with the Morisita-Horn index. The public reads were reprocessed in TCRdb via fastp at Q25 and MiXCR, keeping in-frame beta chains. CDR3 protein duplicates are merged, each entry listing the most common genes and DNA. The V and J calls were not made by the authors but by TCRdb's processing. The sample contains roughly 60,000 distinct CDR3 sequences, roughly 46% of them found a single time. The top ten constitute around 4.5% of the sample.

This clonotype was counted at least ten times. Its antigen is not yet known. The input lacks base qualities; no much larger clone sits a single base away. The sequenced material came from peripheral blood. The receptor comes from an adult woman with Graves' ophthalmopathy.

The CDR3 loop reads CASSLSTGEEDYGYTF. In nucleotides, the sequence is TGTGCCAGCAGCCTTTCGACAGGGGAGGAGGACTATGGCTACACCTTC. Rearrangement joined TRBV6-5 to TRBJ1-2; 8 of the junction bases match TRBD1. The V end gives up 6 bases and the J end 3 bases, leaving 12 bases in the junction not matched to a gene. As encoded in the germline V gene, CDR1 is MNHEY while CDR2 is SVGAGI. The CDR3 goes from the cysteine to the phenylalanine over 16 residues. Only CDR3 DNA is held: 48 bases, read in frame from base 1.